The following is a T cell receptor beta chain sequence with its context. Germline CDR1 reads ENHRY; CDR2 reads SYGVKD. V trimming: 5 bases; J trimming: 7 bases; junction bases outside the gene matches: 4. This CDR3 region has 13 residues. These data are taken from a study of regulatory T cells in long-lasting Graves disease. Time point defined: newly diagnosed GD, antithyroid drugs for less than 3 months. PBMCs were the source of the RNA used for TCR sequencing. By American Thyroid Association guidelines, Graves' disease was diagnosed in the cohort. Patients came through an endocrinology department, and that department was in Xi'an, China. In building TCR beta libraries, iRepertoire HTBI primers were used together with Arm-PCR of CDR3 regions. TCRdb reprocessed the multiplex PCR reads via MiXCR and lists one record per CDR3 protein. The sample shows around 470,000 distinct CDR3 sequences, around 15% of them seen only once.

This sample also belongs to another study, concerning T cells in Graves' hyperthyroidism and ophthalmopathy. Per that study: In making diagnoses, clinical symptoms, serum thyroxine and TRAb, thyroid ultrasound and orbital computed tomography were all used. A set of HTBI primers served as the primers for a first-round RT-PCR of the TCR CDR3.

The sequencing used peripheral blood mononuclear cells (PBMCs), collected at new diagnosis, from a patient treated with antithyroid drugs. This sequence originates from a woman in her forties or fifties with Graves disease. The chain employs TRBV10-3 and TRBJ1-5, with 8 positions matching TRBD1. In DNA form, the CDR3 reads TGTGCCATCAGTAAGGACAGGGACCAGCCCCAGCATTTT. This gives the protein CAISKDRDQPQHF.